The 28 T cell receptor beta chains below all came from one sample that was sequenced in a study of Ad26.COV2.S vaccination and SARS-CoV-2 variants (dated by TCRdb to the early 2020s). Library construction relied on the immunoSEQ multiplex PCR assay. This is the immuneACCESS table as TCRdb keeps it, with only in-frame sequences that have V and J called. A part of the clones is gone; compared with another copy, unresolved V genes explain less than half, and the rest is unexplained. For this sample there are 440,000 or so clones; about 92% appear just once. The ten biggest clones cover less than 4.5% of the sample. Per the publication, the treatment or condition label means: 15 to 20 received Ad26.COV2.S at low or high dose, single or two shots; about 5 received placebo; per-sample allocation not given. Repertoires of vaccine and placebo recipients were sequenced from samples taken on day 63 after the first injection.

Specimen: peripheral blood, collected in a trial of Ad26.COV2.S vaccine versus placebo. These receptors came from a person between 18 and 65 years old who received the Ad26.COV2.S COVID-19 vaccine or a placebo.

The gene calls are TRBV5-8 and TRBJ1-1; weak D call: TRBD1 (5 bases). Germline V lookup: CDR1 SGHTS, CDR2 YDEGEE. The CDR3 has 12 amino acids. Deletions cut 5 bases from V and 5 bases from J, with 10 bases between. The CDR3 loop reads CASRNTGTEAFF. The CDR3, as DNA: TGTGCCAGCAGGAACACAGGAACTGAAGCTTTCTTT.

J is TRBJ1-4 and V is TRBV28; D remains ambiguous. Per germline, CDR1 MDHEN and CDR2 SYDVKM. The CDR3 loop spans 12 amino acids. V gave up 4 bases and J gave up 12 bases, with 12 bases separating them. CDR3 DNA: TGTGCCAGCAGTTCACGCCTGGAGCAACTGTTTTTT. Protein: CASSSRLEQLFF.

The chain joins TRBV27 to TRBJ1-4; D gene unclear. V gave up 4 bases and J gave up 4 bases, with 16 bases separating them. This CDR3 spans 16 amino acids. The germline V gene encodes CDR1 MNHEY and CDR2 SMNVEV (reference sequence). CDR3 amino acids: CASSSVQAALNEKLFF. The DNA of the CDR3 is TGTGCCAGCAGTTCCGTTCAGGCCGCCCTTAATGAAAAACTGTTTTTT.

V is TRBV6-2 or TRBV6-3 and J is TRBJ1-4; the D is unclear. The CDR3 length is 12 residues. Germline V gene sequence: CDR1 MNHEY, CDR2 SVGEGT. V dropped 1 base and J dropped 8 bases, with 5 bases sitting between them. CDR3 in amino acids: CASSYYAEKLFF. The CDR3 DNA reads as TGTGCCAGCAGTTACTACGCGGAAAAACTGTTTTTT.

V is TRBV7-2 and J is TRBJ2-7; tentative D call: TRBD1 (6 bases). The CDR3 extends over 17 amino acids. Per germline, CDR1 SGHTA and CDR2 FQGNSA. Trimming shortened V by 4 bases and J by 3 bases, and 22 bases separated the two germline ends. The CDR3 DNA reads as TGTGCCAGCAGCTCTCCTTTTGGACAGCCGGTGGGCTACGAGCAGTACTTC. This translates into CASSSPFGQPVGYEQYF.

This rearrangement joins TRBV19 to TRBJ2-7, with 12 positions matching TRBD1. The length of the CDR3 is 16 residues. CDR1 LNHDA and CDR2 SQIVND come from the germline V gene (reference sequence). The ends lost 6 bases at V and 5 bases at J; junction bases unmatched: 11. The CDR3 DNA follows: TGTGCCAGTAGCCTAACCGGGACAGGGGGCTACGACGAGCAGTACTTC. Translating it yields CASSLTGTGGYDEQYF. The full variable domain, in which reference TRBV19 and TRBJ2-7 provide the parts outside the CDR3, is DGGITQSPKYLFRKEGQNVTLSCEQNLNHDAMYWYRQDPGQGLRLIYYSQIVNDFQKGDIAEGYSVSREKKESFPLTVTSAQKNPTAFYLCASSLTGTGGYDEQYFGPGTRLTVT.

The CDR3 reads CASSPLTSGSPTDTQYF. The CDR3 nucleotides are TGTGCCAGCAGCCCCTTGACTAGCGGGAGCCCCACAGATACGCAGTATTTT. V and J are TRBV5-5 and TRBJ2-3; 12 bases are a match to TRBD2. The CDR3 length is 17 residues. With 4 bases clipped from V and 2 bases from J, the junction kept 8 bases outside the gene matches. CDR1 and CDR2 (germline): SGHKS, YYEKEE (reference sequence).

The chain uses TRBV10-1 and TRBJ2-7; 8 positions match TRBD1. CDR3 length equals 13 residues. Germline loops: CDR1 WNHNN, CDR2 SYGVQD (reference sequence). V was pared by 4 bases and J by 7 bases, with 6 bases of the junction left unmatched. CDR3 nucleotide sequence: TGCGCCAGCAGTGGGCAGGGGGCGCGAGAGCAGTACTTC. It yields the protein CASSGQGAREQYF.

This chain joins TRBV28 and TRBJ2-7, with D possibly being TRBD1 (5 bases). Trimming cost V 2 bases and J 3 bases, with 14 bases left between them. CDR3 size: 15 residues. CDR1 MDHEN and CDR2 SYDVKM come from the germline V gene. The CDR3: CASSLESGPDYEQYF. CDR3 DNA sequence: TGTGCCAGCAGTTTAGAGTCAGGGCCTGACTACGAGCAGTACTTC.

This chain joins TRBV7-9 and TRBJ2-2, with D tentatively TRBD2 (5 bases). Germline V gives CDR1 SEHNR, CDR2 FQNEAQ (reference sequence). Trimming pared 5 bases from V and 2 bases from J, leaving 15 bases between. The CDR3 contains 16 residues. CDR3 in DNA: TGTGCCAGCAGCGAGGAAAACGGGGTAAACACCGGGGAGCTGTTTTTT. Translation: CASSEENGVNTGELFF.

This chain joins TRBV4-2 and TRBJ1-4, with D unresolved. Trimming shortened V by 3 bases and J by 8 bases, and 19 bases separated the two germline ends. This CDR3 spans 16 amino acids. Looked up from germline, CDR1 is LGHNA and CDR2 is YNFKEQ. CDR3 sequence: CASSQKAAGVDEKLFF. The CDR3, as DNA: TGTGCCAGCAGCCAGAAGGCTGCCGGGGTGGACGAAAAACTGTTTTTT.

The chain links TRBV5-4 to TRBJ2-1; 10 nucleotides match TRBD1. J lost 7 bases, V lost 0 bases, and 4 bases had no gene match. The CDR3 covers 15 residues. Germline V CDR1 and CDR2: SGHNT, YYREEE (reference sequence). The CDR3 spells CASSLGDRGRNEQFF. As DNA, the CDR3 is TGTGCCAGCAGCTTGGGGGACAGGGGCAGGAATGAGCAGTTCTTC.

The chain carries TRBV7-2 and TRBJ1-2; D might be TRBD1 (6 bases). Trimming pared 5 bases from V and 0 bases from J, leaving 10 bases between. CDR3 length: 14 residues. Germline CDR1 and CDR2: SGHTA and FQGNSA. This CDR3 reads CASSPGQSNYGYTF. CDR3 DNA: TGTGCCAGCAGCCCTGGACAGTCTAACTATGGCTACACCTTC.

This chain links TRBV7-6 with TRBJ2-7, with 7 bases that match TRBD2. Losses at the gene ends were 5 bases for V and 0 bases for J; bases not matched to a gene: 10. Germline values: CDR1 SGHVS, CDR2 FNYEAQ. This CDR3 comprises 16 residues. The CDR3 loop reads CASSPLLAPSSYEQYF. As DNA, the CDR3 is TGTGCCAGCAGCCCCTTACTAGCGCCAAGCTCCTACGAGCAGTACTTC.

This CDR3 reads CATRRPQGGLYQPQHF. CDR3 coding DNA: TGTGCCACCCGCCGGCCACAGGGGGGTTTGTATCAGCCCCAGCATTTT. This chain links TRBV28 with TRBJ1-5, with 8 bases that match TRBD1. Germline lookup yields CDR1 MDHEN and CDR2 SYDVKM. V trimming: 10 bases; J trimming: 5 bases; junction bases outside the gene matches: 16. CDR3 size: 16 residues. The variable domain in full, completed from reference TRBV28 and TRBJ1-5, reads DVKVTQSSRYLVKRTGEKVFLECVQDMDHENMFWYRQDPGLGLRLIYFSYDVKMKEKGDIPEGYSVSREKKERFSLILESASTNQTSMYLCATRRPQGGLYQPQHFGDGTRLSIL.

The chain links TRBV30 to TRBJ2-2, with D uncertain. With 5 bases removed from V and 4 bases from J, the gap between germline ends came to 11 bases. The CDR3 covers 13 residues. Germline V CDR1 and CDR2: GTSNPN, SVGIG (reference sequence). CDR3 residues: CAWVQASTGELFF. Here the CDR3 DNA reads TGTGCCTGGGTGCAGGCGAGCACCGGGGAGCTGTTTTTT.

The chain has TRBV29-1 and TRBJ2-1, with unresolved D. The V gene's germline CDR1 is SQVTM and CDR2 ANQGSEA. The CDR3 runs to 17 residues. The V end was cut by 1 base, the J end by 1 base, with 17 bases between. The CDR3 nucleotides read TGCAGCGTTGAAGCCCCTAACAGAGGAAGGTCCTACAATGAGCAGTTCTTC. Translation gives CSVEAPNRGRSYNEQFF.

The gene calls are TRBV6-1 and TRBJ1-2; D gene uncertain. Germline V CDR1 and CDR2: MNHNS, SASEGT. The V end was cut by 1 base, the J end by 2 bases, with 5 bases between. The CDR3 consists of 13 residues. CDR3 region: CASSEGTNYGYTF. The CDR3 nucleotides are TGTGCCAGCAGTGAAGGGACGAACTATGGCTACACCTTC.

The genes are TRBV2 and TRBJ2-7; no clear D gene. V lost 4 bases and J 4 bases, leaving 5 bases between the germline ends. CDR3 length: 11 residues. Germline CDR1 SNHLY, CDR2 FYNNEI. The CDR3 loop is CASSGEYEQYF. CDR3 in DNA: TGTGCCAGCAGTGGAGAATACGAGCAGTACTTC. Using reference TRBV2 and TRBJ2-7 for the parts outside the CDR3, the full variable domain is EPEVTQTPSHQVTQMGQEVILRCVPISNHLYFYWYRQILGQKVEFLVSFYNNEISEKSEIFDDQFSVERPDGSNFTLKIRSTKLEDSAMYFCASSGEYEQYFGPGTRLTVT.

This chain joins TRBV2 and TRBJ2-2; D is unresolved. Trimming took 3 bases from V and 2 from J, leaving 7 bases between them. The CDR3 is 14 residues long. Per the germline V gene, CDR1 is SNHLY and CDR2 is FYNNEI. The CDR3 loop reads CASSEVKNTGELFF. The CDR3 DNA follows: TGTGCCAGCAGTGAGGTCAAAAACACCGGGGAGCTGTTTTTT.

CDR3 DNA: TGTGCCAGCAGCCGGGGACAGGCCTTAACCTACGAGCAGTACTTC. Its protein is CASSRGQALTYEQYF. V and J are TRBV5-5 and TRBJ2-7; 8 bases are a match to TRBD1. The V and J ends lost 4 bases and 2 bases, in that order; junction bases with no gene match: 8. Germline V gives CDR1 SGHKS, CDR2 YYEKEE (reference sequence). The CDR3 has 15 residues.

This chain links TRBV4-3 with TRBJ2-1; D remains ambiguous. This CDR3 is 15 amino acids long. Trimming removed 4 bases from V and 4 bases from J, with 14 bases in between. In germline, CDR1 is LGHNA, CDR2 YSLEER. The CDR3 sequence is CASSPFRTTYNEQFF. As DNA, the CDR3 is TGCGCCAGCAGCCCATTTAGGACGACGTACAATGAGCAGTTCTTC.

The V gene is TRBV5-7, the J gene TRBJ1-1; possibly TRBD1 for D (5 bases). TRBV5-7 falls under the ORF class, with uncertain function. Trimming shortened V by 2 bases and J by 4 bases, and 27 bases separated the two germline ends. This CDR3 spans 19 amino acids. The CDR3 spells CASSFRDLGRGPAVTEAFF. In DNA, the CDR3 is TGTGCCAGCAGCTTCCGGGACTTAGGTCGTGGTCCGGCTGTCACTGAAGCTTTCTTT.

As to this clone: Other DNA sequences of this sample code for an identical CDR3. The rearrangement joins TRBV2 to TRBJ2-5; D not certain. Germline V gene data show CDR1 as SNHLY and CDR2 as FYNNEI. V was pared by 8 bases and J by 3 bases, with 4 bases between. The CDR3 is 10 amino acids. The CDR3 here is CASSEETQYF. The CDR3 coding sequence is TGTGCCAGCTCAGAAGAGACCCAGTACTTC.

V and J are TRBV12-3 or TRBV12-4 and TRBJ2-3; unclear D gene. This CDR3 has 13 residues. The V gene lost 5 bases and the J gene lost 1 base, with 7 bases spanning the gap. Here the CDR3 reads CASSRFGTDTQYF. CDR3 nucleotide sequence: TGTGCCAGCAGTCGATTTGGCACAGATACGCAGTATTTT.

V gene TRBV27 combines with J gene TRBJ2-7, with D tentatively TRBD2 (5 bases). CDR1 and CDR2 from the germline V gene are MNHEY and SMNVEV (reference sequence). This CDR3 has 16 residues. With 3 bases removed from V and 6 bases from J, the gap between germline ends came to 21 bases. CDR3 nucleotides: TGTGCCAGCAGTTTGACCGGGGATCGACCATCGGTCGAGCAGTACTTC. Translating gives CASSLTGDRPSVEQYF.

The chain has TRBV10-3 and TRBJ2-5, with 9 bases aligning to TRBD1. Germline V gene lookup returns CDR1 ENHRY and CDR2 SYGVKD. The CDR3 totals 14 residues. V lost 7 bases, J lost 2 bases, and 5 bases stayed unmatched. CDR3 coding DNA: TGTGCCATCAAGCCGGGACAGGGACAAGAGACCCAGTACTTC. The encoded protein is CAIKPGQGQETQYF.

CDR3 protein: CASSERRLGGRGYGYTF. The CDR3 DNA reads as TGTGCCAGCAGTGAACGGAGGCTCGGGGGGCGCGGCTATGGCTACACCTTC. V gene TRBV6-1 combines with J gene TRBJ1-2, with a tentative D call TRBD1 (6 bases). Germline CDR1 MNHNS, CDR2 SASEGT. With 2 bases removed from V and 4 bases from J, the gap between germline ends came to 20 bases. CDR3 length equals 17 residues.